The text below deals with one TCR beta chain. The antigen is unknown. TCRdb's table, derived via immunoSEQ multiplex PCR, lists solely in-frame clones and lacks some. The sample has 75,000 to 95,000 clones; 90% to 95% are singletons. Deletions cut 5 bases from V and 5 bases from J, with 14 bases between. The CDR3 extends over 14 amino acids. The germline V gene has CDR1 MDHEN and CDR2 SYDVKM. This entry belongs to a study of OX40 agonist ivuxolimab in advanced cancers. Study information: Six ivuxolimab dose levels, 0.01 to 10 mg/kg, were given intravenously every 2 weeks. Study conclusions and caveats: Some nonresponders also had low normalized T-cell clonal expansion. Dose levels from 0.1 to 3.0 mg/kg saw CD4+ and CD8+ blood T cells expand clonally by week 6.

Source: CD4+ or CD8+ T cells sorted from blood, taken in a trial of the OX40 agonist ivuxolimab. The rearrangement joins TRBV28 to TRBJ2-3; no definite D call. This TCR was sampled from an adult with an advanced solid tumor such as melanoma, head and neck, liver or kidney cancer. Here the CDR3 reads CASSPQDVKDTQYF. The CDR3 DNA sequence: TGTGCCAGCAGTCCGCAGGATGTTAAAGATACGCAGTATTTT. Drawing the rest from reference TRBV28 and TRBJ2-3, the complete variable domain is DVKVTQSSRYLVKRTGEKVFLECVQDMDHENMFWYRQDPGLGLRLIYFSYDVKMKEKGDIPEGYSVSREKKERFSLILESASTNQTSMYLCASSPQDVKDTQYFGPGTRLTVL.